A selection of T cell receptor beta chains follows, all from one sample in a study of neoadjuvant nivolumab and ipilimumab in lung cancer. The protocol was immunoSEQ multiplex PCR, while the TCRdb copy is restricted to in-frame clones and leaves out a portion. This sample has roughly 49,000 clones, with approximately 90% found just once. The material was blood, obtained before neoadjuvant nivolumab, alone or with ipilimumab. These receptors originate from an adult with non-small cell lung cancer. Some clones in this sample may be carry-over from other donors' samples. Both conserved end residues are part of each CDR3. A D gene is named only where the DNA matches it firmly. Size is omitted from some rows. Given values are once, few, many or a class for expanded clones.

TRBJ2-6 TRBV5-4 . . TGTGCCAGCAGCCTGGACCTCTCCGGGGCCAACGTCCTGACTTTC CASSLDLSGANVLTF
TRBJ2-4 TRBV7-6 . . TGTGCCAGCAGCCCTCACCCCCGGAAAAACATTCAGTACTTC CASSPHPRKNIQYF
TRBJ2-7 TRBV7-9 . once TGTGCCAGCAGCTTAGACACGGCAGGGCAGTACTTC CASSLDTAGQYF
TRBJ2-4 TRBV5-5 TRBD1 . TGTGCCAGCAGCTTGGTGGGACAGGGAGCCATTCAGTACTTC CASSLVGQGAIQYF
TRBJ2-1 TRBV10-2 TRBD2 . TGCGCCAGCAGATCAAGCGGGAGGGCCTACAATGAGCAGTTCTTC CASRSSGRAYNEQFF
TRBJ2-5 TRBV10-3 TRBD2 . TGTGCCATCAGGACTAGCGCTCAAGAGACCCAGTACTTC CAIRTSAQETQYF
TRBJ2-3 TRBV5-4 TRBD1 . TGTGCCAGCAGCCTGCGGACAGGCACATCAGATACGCAGTATTTT CASSLRTGTSDTQYF
TRBJ2-1 TRBV5-4 TRBD2 . TGTGCCAGCAGCTTGTGGGGAGCGGGGGGCAATGAGCAGTTCTTC CASSLWGAGGNEQFF
TRBJ2-1 TRBV5-1 . . TGCGCCAGCAGCTTGGGTGAGTCGCGGAATGAGCAGTTCTTC CASSLGESRNEQFF
TRBJ2-7 TRBV5-5 . . TGTGCCAGCAGCTTGGCCTATCAACTAGCCCAGTTGTACTTC CASSLAYQLAQLYF
TRBJ2-5 TRBV5-1 . . TGCGCCAGCAGCTTTGGAGAGACCCAGTACTTC CASSFGETQYF
TRBJ1-2 TRBV29-1 . . TGCAGCGTTTCGACAGGAGCTAACTATGGCTACACCTTC CSVSTGANYGYTF
TRBJ2-1 TRBV30 . . TGTGCCTGGAGTGGGCAGTTACTTAATGAGCAGTTCTTC CAWSGQLLNEQFF
TRBJ2-1 TRBV5-4 TRBD1 . TGTGCCAGCAGACCGAACAGGGGGCGCACGGGCAATGAGCAGTTCTTC CASRPNRGRTGNEQFF
TRBJ2-1 TRBV15 . . TGTGCCACCAGCAGAGATGGGGGAGGCTCCTACAATGAGCAGTTCTTC CATSRDGGGSYNEQFF